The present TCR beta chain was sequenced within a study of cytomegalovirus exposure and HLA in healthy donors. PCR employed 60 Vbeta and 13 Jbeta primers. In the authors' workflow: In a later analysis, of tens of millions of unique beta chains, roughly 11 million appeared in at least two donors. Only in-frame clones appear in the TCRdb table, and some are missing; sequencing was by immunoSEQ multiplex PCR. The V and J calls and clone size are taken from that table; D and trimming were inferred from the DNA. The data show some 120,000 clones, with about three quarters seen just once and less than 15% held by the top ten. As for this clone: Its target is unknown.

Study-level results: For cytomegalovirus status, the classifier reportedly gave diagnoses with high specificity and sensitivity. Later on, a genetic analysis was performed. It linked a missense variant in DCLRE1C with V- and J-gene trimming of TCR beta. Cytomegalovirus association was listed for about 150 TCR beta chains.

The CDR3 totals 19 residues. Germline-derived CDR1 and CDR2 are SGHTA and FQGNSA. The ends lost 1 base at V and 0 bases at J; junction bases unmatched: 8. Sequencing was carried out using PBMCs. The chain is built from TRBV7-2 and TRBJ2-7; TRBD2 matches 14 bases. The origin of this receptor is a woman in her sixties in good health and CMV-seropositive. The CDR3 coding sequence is TGTGCCAGCAGCTTAGATTGGGGGACTAGCGGGAGTGACTCCTACGAGCAGTACTTC. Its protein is CASSLDWGTSGSDSYEQYF.